This TCR beta chain comes out of a study of blood T cell repertoires in COVID-19. The wider study: Acute-phase and convalescent COVID-19 samples originated in the United States, Italy and Spain.

As processed by the authors: Estimates of nucleated cell counts were drawn from the amplification of reference gene primers. Profiled with immunoSEQ multiplex PCR; TCRdb holds only in-frame clones, not every one. D and trimming come from the DNA, and the V and J calls and clone size come from that table. The data show 100,000 to 150,000 clones, with 87% seen just once and approximately 4% held by the top ten. Trimming cost V 5 bases and J 4 bases, with 12 bases left between them. The CDR3 length is 13 residues. Germline CDR1 reads SGHRS; CDR2 reads YFSETQ. The origin of this receptor is a woman aged 55-70 years with acute or convalescent COVID-19. The chain recombines TRBV5-1 with TRBJ1-2, with no clear D. Sequencing used peripheral blood. CDR3: CASSEGGSYGYTF. As DNA, the CDR3 is TGCGCCAGCAGTGAGGGTGGAAGCTATGGCTACACCTTC. Variable domain in full (rest from reference TRBV5-1 and TRBJ1-2): KAGVTQTPRYLIKTRGQQVTLSCSPISGHRSVSWYQQTPGQGLQFLFEYFSETQRNKGNFPGRFSGRQFSNSRSEMNVSTLELGDSALYLCASSEGGSYGYTFGSGTRLTVV.